This T cell receptor (beta chain) was identified during a study of read filtering for tumor transcriptome and immune sequencing. For the study at large: The cohort had some 17 men and approximately 14 women aged roughly 47 to 85, mean about 66 years. Study conclusions and caveats: Even smaller IR-seq throughput identified most shared clonotypes.

As for this clonotype: Antigen unknown.

From about 0.4 ug of RNA, a library with molecular barcoded alpha/delta and beta/gamma adaptors was made. TCRdb re-called the reads through MiXCR, storing one row per CDR3 protein. The sample lists about 130,000 distinct CDR3 sequences, 10% to 15% occurring once. The germline V gene has CDR1 SQVTM and CDR2 ANQGSEA. Trimming removed 2 bases from V and 2 bases from J, with 3 bases in between. This CDR3 is 11 amino acids long. Sequenced sample: a population of CD138-negative cells sorted from bone marrow. The genes are TRBV29-1 and TRBJ2-5, with D uncertain. The sequence came from a donor at least 40 years old with multiple myeloma. CDR3 in amino acids: CSVEKQETQYF. The DNA of the CDR3 is TGCAGCGTTGAAAAACAAGAGACCCAGTACTTC.